Presented here are 18 T cell receptor beta chains from one specimen sequenced in a study of blood T cell repertoires in COVID-19. TCRdb's table, derived via immunoSEQ multiplex PCR, lists solely in-frame clones and lacks some. The profile covers about 50,000 clones, with roughly 90% appearing a single time and around 9% taken by the ten largest. The sequenced material came from peripheral blood. The receptors were gathered from a man older than 75 with active or convalescent COVID-19.

The rearrangement joins TRBV5-6 to TRBJ2-7; perhaps TRBD2 as D (7 bases). CDR1 and CDR2 from the germline V gene are SGHDT and YYEEEE. Trimming removed 0 bases at V and 2 bases at J, with 12 bases between. The CDR3 loop spans 15 amino acids. The CDR3 protein is CASSLGTGGTYEQYF. In DNA, the CDR3 is TGTGCCAGCAGCTTGGGGACGGGGGGCACCTACGAGCAGTACTTC.

This chain links TRBV5-1 with TRBJ2-1, with 15 bases lining up with TRBD2. The CDR3 totals 16 residues. V shed 0 bases and J 10 bases; nucleotides not matched to a gene: 5. Germline values: CDR1 SGHRS, CDR2 YFSETQ. The CDR3 DNA follows: TGCGCCAGCAGCTTGGCCGGGACTAGCGGGGGGCGAGAGCAGTTCTTC. This codes for CASSLAGTSGGREQFF.

The chain combines TRBV29-1 with TRBJ2-5, with 9 bases fitting TRBD1. CDR3 length: 15 amino acids. Unmatched junction bases numbered 8, after V lost 5 bases and J lost 1 base. The V gene's germline CDR1 is SQVTM and CDR2 ANQGSEA. This CDR3 is CSVSGDRVFQETQYF. The CDR3 DNA reads TGCAGCGTTTCCGGGGACAGGGTTTTCCAAGAGACCCAGTACTTC.

The V gene is TRBV5-4, the J gene TRBJ2-2, with D tentatively TRBD1 (6 bases). The CDR3 length is 16 residues. Germline V gene sequence: CDR1 SGHNT, CDR2 YYREEE (reference sequence). Trimming took off 0 bases at V and 2 bases at J, with 11 bases between the two ends. The CDR3, as DNA: TGTGCCAGCAGCTTGGATGCGGACAGAAACACCGGGGAGCTGTTTTTT. Translated, it gives CASSLDADRNTGELFF. Combining the CDR3 with reference TRBV5-4 and TRBJ2-2 gives the whole variable domain ETGVTQSPTHLIKTRGQQVTLRCSSQSGHNTVSWYQQALGQGPQFIFQYYREEENGRGNFPPRFSGLQFPNYSSELNVNALELDDSALYLCASSLDADRNTGELFFGEGSRLTVL.

The chain joins TRBV29-1 to TRBJ2-2; D unresolved. Germline V gene lookup returns CDR1 SQVTM and CDR2 ANQGSEA. V lost 3 bases to trimming and J lost 4 bases, with 18 bases between them. CDR3 size: 16 residues. Written as DNA, the CDR3 is TGCAGCGTTGATGGCGGCAGCCCAACCGGCACCGGGGAGCTGTTTTTT. Its protein product is CSVDGGSPTGTGELFF.

V and J are TRBV7-9 and TRBJ1-1; D is possibly TRBD1 (5 bases). Germline V gene sequence: CDR1 SEHNR, CDR2 FQNEAQ (reference sequence). V was cut by 6 bases and J by 5 bases, with 16 bases left in between. CDR3 length equals 14 residues. The CDR3 region has the DNA TGTGCCAGCAGTATTTCTTCAGGGTGGACTGAAGCTTTCTTT. Protein sequence: CASSISSGWTEAFF. Variable domain in full (rest from reference TRBV7-9 and TRBJ1-1): DTGVSQNPRHKITKRGQNVTFRCDPISEHNRLYWYRQTLGQGPEFLTYFQNEAQLEKSRLLSDRFSAERPKGSFSTLEIQRTEQGDSAMYLCASSISSGWTEAFFGQGTRLTVV.

The chain links TRBV6-1 to TRBJ2-2, with D tentatively TRBD2 (5 bases). Germline-derived CDR1 and CDR2 are MNHNS and SASEGT. The CDR3 totals 14 residues. Trimming shortened V by 2 bases and J by 5 bases, and 9 bases separated the two germline ends. CDR3 sequence: CASSEFSGTGELFF. DNA for the CDR3: TGTGCCAGCAGTGAATTTTCGGGGACCGGGGAGCTGTTTTTT.

This clone was observed a single time. This chain joins TRBV19 and TRBJ2-5; 13 bases fit TRBD2. The ends lost 9 bases at V and 5 bases at J; junction bases unmatched: 3. Germline CDR1 and CDR2: LNHDA and SQIVND (reference sequence). The CDR3 is 13 residues long. CDR3 amino acids: CASRTSGGETQYF. CDR3 nucleotides: TGTGCCAGCCGGACTAGCGGGGGTGAGACCCAGTACTTC.

The rearrangement uses TRBV19 and TRBJ2-5; the D gene is possibly TRBD1 (5 bases). The germline V gene has CDR1 LNHDA and CDR2 SQIVND (reference sequence). Trimming left V 3 bases short and J 5 bases short, with 13 bases between. CDR3 length equals 14 residues. CDR3 nucleotide sequence: TGTGCCAGTAGTATGGGGCCCCTGGAGGAGACCCAGTACTTC. As protein: CASSMGPLEETQYF.

The chain links TRBV3-1 (or the pseudogene TRBV3-2) to TRBJ1-4, with TRBD1 matching over 7 bases. CDR3 size: 15 residues. Trimming removed 2 bases from V and 3 bases from J; junction bases left unmatched: 3. Germline values: CDR1 LGHDT, CDR2 YNNKEL (reference sequence). Here the CDR3 reads CASSQTGASNEKLFF. The CDR3 DNA reads as TGTGCCAGCAGCCAAACAGGGGCCTCTAATGAAAAACTGTTTTTT.

The rearrangement uses TRBV18 and TRBJ2-3, with 10 bases that match TRBD2. The J segment lost 5 bases and the V segment lost 6 bases, leaving 5 bases of the junction unmatched. This CDR3 region has 14 residues. Germline V gives CDR1 KGHSH, CDR2 LQKENI. The CDR3 loop reads CASSTLAGQDTQYF. The CDR3 DNA is TGTGCCAGCTCGACACTAGCGGGACAAGATACGCAGTATTTT.

The gene calls are TRBV25-1 and TRBJ2-5; 8 bases line up with TRBD2. After removal of 3 bases from V and 0 bases from J, the junction contained 12 bases not matched to a gene. Germline values: CDR1 MGHDK, CDR2 SYGVNS. The CDR3 loop spans 18 amino acids. The DNA for the CDR3 is TGTGCCAGCAGTGACCGACAAGGAGCTAGCGGGTACCAAGAGACCCAGTACTTC. It yields the protein CASSDRQGASGYQETQYF.

This rearrangement joins TRBV14 to TRBJ1-1; D is possibly TRBD1 (5 bases). Germline CDR1 is SGHDN and CDR2 is FVKESK. The CDR3 is made up of 14 amino acids. Trimming shortened V by 0 bases and J by 10 bases, and 15 bases separated the two germline ends. CDR3 nucleotides: TGTGCCAGCAGCCAAGATAGTGGGAGGAGGGGAGCTTTCTTT. Translated: CASSQDSGRRGAFF.

The rearrangement uses TRBV5-4 and TRBJ2-7, with D possibly TRBD2 on 6 matching bases. Germline lookup yields CDR1 SGHNT and CDR2 YYREEE (reference sequence). The ends were cut back, 3 bases at V and 1 base at J, with 14 bases in the middle. CDR3 size: 15 residues. In nucleotides, the CDR3 is TGTGCCAGCAGCTATGCCGGGAGCTTATCCTACGAGCAGTACTTC. Translating it yields CASSYAGSLSYEQYF.

The chain employs TRBV3-1 (or the pseudogene TRBV3-2) and TRBJ2-3, with 9 bases matching TRBD1. This CDR3 comprises 16 residues. The J segment lost 6 bases and the V segment lost 0 bases, leaving 7 bases of the junction unmatched. The germline CDR1 and CDR2 sequences are LGHDT and YNNKEL (reference sequence). In nucleotides, the CDR3 is TGTGCCAGCAGCCAAGAAAAGGACAGGGGTACGGATACGCAGTATTTT. This encodes CASSQEKDRGTDTQYF.

This chain uses TRBV7-9 with TRBJ2-5, with TRBD2 matching over 9 bases. The V gene end was trimmed by 3 bases and the J gene end by 7 bases; junction bases not matched to a gene: 6. CDR1 is SEHNR and CDR2 is FQNEAQ in the germline V gene (reference sequence). This CDR3 comprises 14 residues. CDR3 in DNA: TGTGCCAGCAGCTTGGGACTAGCTCCCAGGACCCAGTACTTC. This translates into CASSLGLAPRTQYF.

For the CDR3, the DNA is TGTGCCAGCAGCCAAGGGCGCGGGATGGGAACCGGGGAGCTGTTTTTT. Translating it yields CASSQGRGMGTGELFF. The chain joins TRBV3-1 (or the pseudogene TRBV3-2) to TRBJ2-2; maybe TRBD2 (6 bases). Germline values: CDR1 LGHDT, CDR2 YNNKEL (reference sequence). The CDR3 has 16 residues. V lost 1 base and J 5 bases, leaving 14 bases between the germline ends.

The chain combines TRBV25-1 with TRBJ1-2; D ambiguous. Germline assignment: CDR1 MGHDK and CDR2 SYGVNS. The CDR3 runs to 14 residues. The V end was cut by 8 bases, the J end by 2 bases, with 15 bases between. The CDR3, as DNA: TGTGCCAGCCGATCCTCAACAGAAAACTATGGCTACACCTTC. Its protein product is CASRSSTENYGYTF.